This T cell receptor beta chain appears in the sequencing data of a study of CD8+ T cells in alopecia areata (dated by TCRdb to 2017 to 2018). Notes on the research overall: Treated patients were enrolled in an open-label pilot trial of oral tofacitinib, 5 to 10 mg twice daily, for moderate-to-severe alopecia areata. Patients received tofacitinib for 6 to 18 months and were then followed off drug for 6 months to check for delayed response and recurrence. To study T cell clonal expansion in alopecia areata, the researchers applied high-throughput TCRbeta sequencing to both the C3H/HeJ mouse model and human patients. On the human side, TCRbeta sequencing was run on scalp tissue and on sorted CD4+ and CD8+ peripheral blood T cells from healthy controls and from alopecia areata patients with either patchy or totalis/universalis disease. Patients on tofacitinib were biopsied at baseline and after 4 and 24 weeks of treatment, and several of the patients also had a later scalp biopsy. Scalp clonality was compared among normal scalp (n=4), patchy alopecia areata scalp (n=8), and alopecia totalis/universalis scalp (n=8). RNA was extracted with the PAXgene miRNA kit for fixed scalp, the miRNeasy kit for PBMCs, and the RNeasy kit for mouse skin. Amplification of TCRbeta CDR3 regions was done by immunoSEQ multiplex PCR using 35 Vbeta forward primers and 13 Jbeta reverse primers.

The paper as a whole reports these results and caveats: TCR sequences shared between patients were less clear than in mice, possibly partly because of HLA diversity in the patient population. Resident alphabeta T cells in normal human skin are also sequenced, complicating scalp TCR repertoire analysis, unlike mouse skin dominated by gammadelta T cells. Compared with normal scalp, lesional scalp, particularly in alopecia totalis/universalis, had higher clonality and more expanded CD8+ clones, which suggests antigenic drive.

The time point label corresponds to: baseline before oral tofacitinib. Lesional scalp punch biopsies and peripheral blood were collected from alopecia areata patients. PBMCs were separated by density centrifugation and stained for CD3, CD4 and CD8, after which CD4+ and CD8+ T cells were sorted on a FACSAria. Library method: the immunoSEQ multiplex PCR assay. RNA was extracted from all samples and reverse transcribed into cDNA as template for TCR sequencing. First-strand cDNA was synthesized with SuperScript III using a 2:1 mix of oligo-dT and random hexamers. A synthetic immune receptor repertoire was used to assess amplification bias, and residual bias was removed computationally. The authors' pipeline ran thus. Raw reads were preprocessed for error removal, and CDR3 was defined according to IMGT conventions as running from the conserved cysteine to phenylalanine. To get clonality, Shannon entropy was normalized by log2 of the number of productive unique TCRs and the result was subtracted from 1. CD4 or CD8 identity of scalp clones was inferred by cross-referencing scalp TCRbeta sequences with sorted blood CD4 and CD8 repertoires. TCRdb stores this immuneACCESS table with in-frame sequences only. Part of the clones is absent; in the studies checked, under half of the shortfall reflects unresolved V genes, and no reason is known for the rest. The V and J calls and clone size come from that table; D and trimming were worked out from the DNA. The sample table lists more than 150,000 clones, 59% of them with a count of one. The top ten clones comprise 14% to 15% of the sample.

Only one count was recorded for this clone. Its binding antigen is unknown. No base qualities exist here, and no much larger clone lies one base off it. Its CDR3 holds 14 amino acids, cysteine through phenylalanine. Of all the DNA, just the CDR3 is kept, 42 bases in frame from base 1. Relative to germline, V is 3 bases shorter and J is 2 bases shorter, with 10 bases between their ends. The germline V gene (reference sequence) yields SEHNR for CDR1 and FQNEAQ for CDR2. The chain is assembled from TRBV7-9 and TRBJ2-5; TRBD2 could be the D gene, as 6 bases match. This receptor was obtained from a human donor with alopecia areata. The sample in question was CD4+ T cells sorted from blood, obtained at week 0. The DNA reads TGTGCCAGCAGCTTGATAGGACTACAAGAGACCCAGTACTTC. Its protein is CASSLIGLQETQYF.